The 9 T cell receptor beta chains presented below share a single source sample, sequenced in a study of blood T cell repertoires in COVID-19. Assay: immunoSEQ multiplex PCR; the TCRdb copy retains only in-frame clones and omits some. Of fewer than 300,000 clones listed, around 85% were seen once; the top ten hold about 12%. Input material: peripheral blood. The receptors come from a woman aged 25 to 39 with COVID-19, enrolled during active disease.

The CDR3 DNA reads as TGTGCCACCAGTGATTTTATACTCGAGCGGGTGAGGAACACCGGGGAGCTGTTTTTT. Translated, it gives CATSDFILERVRNTGELFF. The rearrangement uses TRBV24-1 and TRBJ2-2; possibly TRBD2 for D (6 bases). The CDR3 spans 19 residues. Deletions cut 1 base from V and 1 base from J, with 18 bases between. CDR1 KGHDR and CDR2 SFDVKD come from the germline V gene.

V usage is TRBV2 and J usage is TRBJ2-3; TRBD2 matches 11 bases. J gave up 5 bases and V 2 bases, and 15 bases lay outside the gene matches. Germline V gives CDR1 SNHLY, CDR2 FYNNEI. The CDR3 covers 19 residues. CDR3 amino acids: CASSESLAGGHGNQDTQYF. The CDR3 nucleotides read TGTGCCAGCAGTGAAAGTCTAGCGGGGGGCCACGGTAATCAAGATACGCAGTATTTT. Together with reference TRBV2 and TRBJ2-3, the CDR3 gives the full variable domain: EPEVTQTPSHQVTQMGQEVILRCVPISNHLYFYWYRQILGQKVEFLVSFYNNEISEKSEIFDDQFSVERPDGSNFTLKIRSTKLEDSAMYFCASSESLAGGHGNQDTQYFGPGTRLTVL.

CDR3 residues: CASSFKADRGGGYTF. The CDR3 DNA is TGTGCCAGCAGTTTCAAGGCCGACAGGGGGGGTGGCTACACCTTC. The rearrangement uses TRBV27 and TRBJ1-2; TRBD1 matches 9 bases. CDR1 is MNHEY, CDR2 SMNVEV, per germline (reference sequence). The V and J ends lost 3 bases and 7 bases, in that order; junction bases with no gene match: 9. This CDR3 region has 15 residues.

This chain connects TRBV27 to TRBJ1-1, with 9 bases lining up with TRBD1. CDR1 and CDR2 (germline): MNHEY, SMNVEV (reference sequence). The V segment lost 2 bases and the J segment 9 bases; nucleotides outside the gene matches: 7. This CDR3 is built from 14 residues. The CDR3: CASSLLGQGEKAFF. DNA of the CDR3: TGTGCCAGCAGTTTACTGGGACAGGGCGAGAAAGCTTTCTTT.

The chain employs TRBV10-3 and TRBJ2-5, with 9 bases identical to TRBD2. Germline-derived CDR1 and CDR2 are ENHRY and SYGVKD. The CDR3 is 18 residues long. The V segment lost 10 bases and the J segment 4 bases; nucleotides outside the gene matches: 22. Written as DNA, the CDR3 is TGTGCCAACCGGGAGTTGGAGGGCGGGGGGGCCACTGGAGAGACCCAGTACTTC. Its protein product is CANRELEGGGATGETQYF.

The chain has TRBV28 and TRBJ2-1; no clear D. CDR3 length: 15 amino acids. CDR1 and CDR2 (germline): MDHEN, SYDVKM. Trimming stripped 4 bases from V and 6 bases from J, with 16 bases between. CDR3 protein: CASSSRVKVINEQFF. The CDR3 region has the DNA TGTGCCAGCAGTTCCCGGGTAAAAGTCATCAATGAGCAGTTCTTC.

The chain has TRBV27 and TRBJ1-5; D is ambiguous. V lost 6 bases and J 4 bases, leaving 16 bases between the germline ends. Germline loops: CDR1 MNHEY, CDR2 SMNVEV (reference sequence). The CDR3 spans 15 residues. The CDR3 reads CASSRRPLGNQPQHF. CDR3 DNA sequence: TGTGCCAGCAGCCGGAGACCGTTAGGAAATCAGCCCCAGCATTTT.

The genes are TRBV29-1 and TRBJ2-1; unclear D gene. The CDR3 runs to 14 residues. The germline V and J ends were trimmed by 4 bases and 0 bases, with 10 bases remaining between them. Looked up from germline, CDR1 is SQVTM and CDR2 is ANQGSEA. The CDR3 DNA follows: TGCAGCGTTGTAGTCCCTAGCTCCTACAATGAGCAGTTCTTC. This gives the protein CSVVVPSSYNEQFF.

The rearrangement links TRBV4-2 to TRBJ2-7; 11 nucleotides align to TRBD1. Germline CDR1 and CDR2: LGHNA and YNFKEQ. The CDR3 runs 16 residues. Trimming at V came to 0 bases and at J to 6 bases, leaving 7 bases not matched to a gene. The chain's CDR3 is CASSQDPGTGGTEQYF. The DNA for the CDR3 is TGTGCCAGCAGCCAAGATCCCGGGACAGGGGGGACCGAGCAGTACTTC.